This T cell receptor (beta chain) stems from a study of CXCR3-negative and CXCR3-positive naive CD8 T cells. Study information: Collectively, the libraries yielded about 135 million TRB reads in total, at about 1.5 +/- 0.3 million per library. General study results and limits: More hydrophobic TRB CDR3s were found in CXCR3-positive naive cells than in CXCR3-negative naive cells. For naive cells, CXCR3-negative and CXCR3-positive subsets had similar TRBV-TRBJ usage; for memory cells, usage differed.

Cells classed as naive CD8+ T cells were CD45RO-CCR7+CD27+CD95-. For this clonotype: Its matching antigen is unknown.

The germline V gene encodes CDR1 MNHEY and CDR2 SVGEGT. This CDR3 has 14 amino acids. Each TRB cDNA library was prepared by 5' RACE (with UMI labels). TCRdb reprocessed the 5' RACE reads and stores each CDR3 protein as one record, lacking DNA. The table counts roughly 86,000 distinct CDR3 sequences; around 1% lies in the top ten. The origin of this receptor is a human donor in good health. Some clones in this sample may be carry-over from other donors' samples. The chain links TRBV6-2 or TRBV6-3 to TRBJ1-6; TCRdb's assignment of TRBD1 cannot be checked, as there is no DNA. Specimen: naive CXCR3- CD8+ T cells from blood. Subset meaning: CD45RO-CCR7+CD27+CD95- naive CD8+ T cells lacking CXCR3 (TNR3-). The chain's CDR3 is CASSSGTDNSPLHF.